A selection of T cell receptor beta chains follows, all from one sample in a study of cytomegalovirus exposure and HLA in healthy donors. Profiled with immunoSEQ multiplex PCR; TCRdb holds only in-frame clones, not every one. Here the sample spans approximately 90,000 clones, roughly 85% being singletons. The sequenced sample was PBMCs. These TCRs come from a man in his forties in good health and CMV-seropositive. CDR3s include the opening cysteine and the closing phenylalanine or tryptophan. Fields, in order: clone size, J gene, D gene, V gene, CDR3 DNA, CDR3 protein. D genes are given only for firm matches. The size of a clone is reported for some rows only, either as once, few or many, or as a class for expanded clones.

abundance: .
j_gene: TRBJ1-4
d_gene: .
v_gene: TRBV18
CDR3nt: TGTGCCAGCTCACCAAGGGGCACTAATGAAAAACTGTTTTTT
CDR3aa: CASSPRGTNEKLFF

abundance: .
j_gene: TRBJ1-5
d_gene: .
v_gene: TRBV7-9
CDR3nt: TGTTCCAGCAATTCGAGCCATGGTGAAAATCAGCCCCAGCATTTT
CDR3aa: CSSNSSHGENQPQHF

abundance: .
j_gene: TRBJ2-7
d_gene: TRBD2
v_gene: TRBV7-2
CDR3nt: TGTGCCAGCAGCTTACGACTAGCCGAGAATTTGGGCGAGCAGTACTTC
CDR3aa: CASSLRLAENLGEQYF

abundance: .
j_gene: TRBJ2-2
d_gene: .
v_gene: TRBV12-5
CDR3nt: TGTGCTAGTGGATCCCCCAGACAGAACACCGGGGAGCTGTTTTTT
CDR3aa: CASGSPRQNTGELFF

abundance: .
j_gene: TRBJ2-4
d_gene: TRBD1
v_gene: TRBV19
CDR3nt: TGTGCCAGTAGTGCCCCTTCGACAGGGGGAACCAAAAACATTCAGTACTTC
CDR3aa: CASSAPSTGGTKNIQYF

abundance: .
j_gene: TRBJ1-4
d_gene: TRBD1
v_gene: TRBV7-9
CDR3nt: TGTGCCAGCAGCTTCGACAGGGGGGGGACTAATGAAAAACTGTTTTTT
CDR3aa: CASSFDRGGTNEKLFF

abundance: once
j_gene: TRBJ2-5
d_gene: TRBD2
v_gene: TRBV4-1
CDR3nt: TGCGCCAGCAGCCAACAACACCCTAGCGGGGGGTACCAAGAGACCCAGTACTTC
CDR3aa: CASSQQHPSGGYQETQYF

abundance: once
j_gene: TRBJ1-1
d_gene: .
v_gene: TRBV6-1
CDR3nt: TGTGCCAGCAATAAACGGGGGGGGCCCAACGAAGCTTTCTTT
CDR3aa: CASNKRGGPNEAFF

abundance: .
j_gene: TRBJ2-7
d_gene: TRBD1
v_gene: TRBV2
CDR3nt: TGTGCCAGCAGCAAGGACAGGGTAGGCGACGAGCAGTACTTC
CDR3aa: CASSKDRVGDEQYF

abundance: .
j_gene: TRBJ2-5
d_gene: .
v_gene: TRBV7-3
CDR3nt: TGTGCCAGCAGCTTAACGAATGGCAGGGAAGAGACCCAGTACTTC
CDR3aa: CASSLTNGREETQYF

abundance: .
j_gene: TRBJ2-1
d_gene: .
v_gene: TRBV11-2
CDR3nt: TGTGCCAGCAGCTTAGCGGGAGCTTACAATGAGCAGTTCTTC
CDR3aa: CASSLAGAYNEQFF